These 8 T cell receptor beta chains originate from one sample sequenced in a study of blood T cell repertoires in COVID-19. The data were produced by immunoSEQ multiplex PCR, yet TCRdb's version contains in-frame clones alone and is incomplete. The profile shows 200,000 to 300,000 clones, around 90% of them singletons. The specimen was peripheral blood. The receptors come from a man aged 25 to 40 with COVID-19, enrolled during active disease.

The chain uses TRBV2 and TRBJ1-2, with 10 bases fitting TRBD1. V lost 6 bases to trimming and J lost 5 bases; unmatched junction nucleotides: 0. The V gene's germline CDR1 is SNHLY and CDR2 FYNNEI. The CDR3 covers 12 residues. The CDR3 DNA reads as TGTGCCAGCAGGGGACAGGGGTATGGCTACACCTTC. This codes for CASRGQGYGYTF.

The chain employs TRBV4-2 and TRBJ2-5, with a possible D match to TRBD1 (5 bases). With 0 bases removed from V and 0 bases from J, the gap between germline ends came to 14 bases. The CDR3 contains 17 residues. Germline V gives CDR1 LGHNA, CDR2 YNFKEQ. Here the CDR3 DNA reads TGTGCCAGCAGCCAAGACTCTTACAGGAGCCACCAAGAGACCCAGTACTTC. Its translation: CASSQDSYRSHQETQYF.

The CDR3 is CASSQSQVWGYTF. The CDR3 region has the DNA TGCGCCAGCAGCCAATCACAGGTCTGGGGCTACACCTTC. This chain links TRBV4-1 with TRBJ1-2; weak D call: TRBD1 (5 bases). CDR3 length: 13 residues. Trimming took off 2 bases at V and 8 bases at J, with 12 bases between the two ends. Germline loops: CDR1 MGHRA, CDR2 YSYEKL.

The chain employs TRBV6-6 and TRBJ1-2, with TRBD1 identical over 8 bases. In germline, CDR1 is MNHNY, CDR2 SVGAGI (reference sequence). The CDR3 spans 15 residues. The V and J ends lost 5 bases and 8 bases, in that order; junction bases with no gene match: 13. CDR3 bases: TGTGCCAGCAGTCTACCCGGGACAGGAGAGGAGGGCTACACCTTC. It specifies CASSLPGTGEEGYTF.

The chain uses TRBV7-7 and TRBJ2-5; 8 bases line up with TRBD1. Unmatched junction bases numbered 17, after V lost 1 base and J lost 1 base. The CDR3 runs to 20 residues. CDR1 is SSHAT and CDR2 is FNYEAQ in the germline V gene (reference sequence). CDR3 bases: TGTGCCAGCAGCTTAGTCTCAGGAGGCAGGGGGCCTGCACCCCAAGAGACCCAGTACTTC. Protein product: CASSLVSGGRGPAPQETQYF.

The chain joins TRBV10-3 to TRBJ1-2; D call uncertain. Germline loops: CDR1 ENHRY, CDR2 SYGVKD. The CDR3 is 14 residues long. Trimming removed 4 bases at V and 7 bases at J, with 16 bases between. CDR3 residues: CAISGTDGSSGYTF. The CDR3 DNA sequence: TGTGCCATCAGTGGGACGGACGGGAGTTCTGGCTACACCTTC.

This chain joins TRBV5-6 and TRBJ1-1, with no clear D. The V gene lost 5 bases and the J gene lost 8 bases, with 13 bases spanning the gap. The germline gives CDR1 SGHDT, CDR2 YYEEEE. This CDR3 is 12 amino acids long. The CDR3 sequence: CASSFGEAEAFF. In nucleotides, the CDR3 is TGTGCCAGCAGTTTCGGAGAGGCAGAAGCTTTCTTT. The full variable domain, its missing parts supplied by reference TRBV5-6 and TRBJ1-1, is DAGVTQSPTHLIKTRGQQVTLRCSPKSGHDTVSWYQQALGQGPQFIFQYYEEEERQRGNFPDRFSGHQFPNYSSELNVNALLLGDSALYLCASSFGEAEAFFGQGTRLTVV.

V is TRBV6-5 and J is TRBJ2-5, with D possibly TRBD2 on 6 matching bases. This CDR3 has 13 residues. Germline loops: CDR1 MNHEY, CDR2 SVGAGI. Trimming took 6 bases from V and 4 from J, leaving 12 bases between them. Written as DNA, the CDR3 is TGTGCCAGCAGATGGACTAATATAGAGACCCAGTACTTC. Translated, it gives CASRWTNIETQYF.